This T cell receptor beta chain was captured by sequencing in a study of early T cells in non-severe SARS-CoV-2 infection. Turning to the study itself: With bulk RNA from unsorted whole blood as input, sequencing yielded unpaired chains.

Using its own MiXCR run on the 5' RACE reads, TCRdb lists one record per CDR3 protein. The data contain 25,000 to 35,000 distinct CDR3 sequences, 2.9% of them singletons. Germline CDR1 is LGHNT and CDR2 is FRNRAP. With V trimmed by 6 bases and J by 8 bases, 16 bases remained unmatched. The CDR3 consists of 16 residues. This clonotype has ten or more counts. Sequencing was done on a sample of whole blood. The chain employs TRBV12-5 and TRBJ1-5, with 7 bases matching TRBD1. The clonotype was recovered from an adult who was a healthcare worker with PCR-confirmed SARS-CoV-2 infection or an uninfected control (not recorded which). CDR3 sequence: CASGPGVGGIEEPQHF. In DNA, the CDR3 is TGTGCTAGTGGCCCAGGGGTAGGGGGCATTGAGGAGCCCCAGCATTTT.